This T cell receptor (beta chain) was obtained from a study of T cell changes during pregnancy in multiple sclerosis. CDR3 size: 15 residues. V dropped 5 bases and J dropped 5; count of bases not matched to a gene: 5. Germline V CDR1 and CDR2: LNHDA, SQIVND (reference sequence). Generated by immunoSEQ multiplex PCR, the TCRdb table keeps only in-frame clones and is missing some. The sample comprises 85,000 to 100,000 clones, under 95% of which are singletons, and 0.99% rests with the top ten. The material sequenced was peripheral blood, taken after pregnancy. The V and J genes are TRBV19 and TRBJ2-7; the match to TRBD2 covers 14 bases. This clonotype originated in a female donor with multiple sclerosis, enrolled in a pregnancy study. The CDR3 spells CASSLGLAGGHEQYF. CDR3 sequence (DNA): TGTGCCAGTAGTCTTGGACTAGCGGGAGGCCACGAGCAGTACTTC.